This paragraph reports one T cell receptor (beta chain). Profiled with immunoSEQ multiplex PCR; TCRdb holds only in-frame clones, not every one. Among fewer than 450,000 clones listed, about nine tenths were seen once. The data were taken from a study of blood T cell repertoires in COVID-19. Sequencing was done on a sample of PBMCs or T cells enriched from blood (not recorded which). The sequence derives from a man between 18 and 29 years old who had recovered from COVID-19.

CDR3 sequence (DNA): TGTGCCAGCAGCATCGTCGGATTAGCGGGGGGGAGGAATGAGCAGTTCTTC. Translation gives CASSIVGLAGGRNEQFF. The chain links TRBV7-2 to TRBJ2-1; 11 bases line up with TRBD2. The V gene end was trimmed by 5 bases and the J gene end by 7 bases; junction bases not matched to a gene: 13. The CDR3 totals 17 residues. The V gene's germline CDR1 is SGHTA and CDR2 FQGNSA.